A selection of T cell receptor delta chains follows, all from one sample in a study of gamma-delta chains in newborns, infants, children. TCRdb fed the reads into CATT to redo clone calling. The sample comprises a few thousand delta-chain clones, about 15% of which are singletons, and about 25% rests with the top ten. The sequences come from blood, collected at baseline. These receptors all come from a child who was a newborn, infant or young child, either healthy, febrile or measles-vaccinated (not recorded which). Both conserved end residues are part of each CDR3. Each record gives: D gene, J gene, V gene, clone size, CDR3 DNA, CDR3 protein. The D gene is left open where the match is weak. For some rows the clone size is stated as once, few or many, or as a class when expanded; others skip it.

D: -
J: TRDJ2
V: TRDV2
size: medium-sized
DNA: TGTGCCTGTGACACGTTGCTGGGGACCAGTGAGAGGCTACAAGCACAACTCTTCTTT
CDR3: CACDTLLGTSERLQAQLFF

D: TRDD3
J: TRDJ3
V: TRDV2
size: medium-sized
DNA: TGTGCCTGTGACGGGCTGGGGGATATTAAAGACTCCTGGGACACCCGACAGATGTTTTTC
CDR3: CACDGLGDIKDSWDTRQMFF

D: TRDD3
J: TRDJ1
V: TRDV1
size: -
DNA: TGTGCTCTTGGGGAAGGACGCTGGGGGATCATGTACACCGATAAACTCATCTTT
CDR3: CALGEGRWGIMYTDKLIF

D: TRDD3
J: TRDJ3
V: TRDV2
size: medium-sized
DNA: TGTGCCTGTGACACCGGGGGATACTCCTCCTGGGACACCCGACAGATGTTTTTC
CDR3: CACDTGGYSSWDTRQMFF

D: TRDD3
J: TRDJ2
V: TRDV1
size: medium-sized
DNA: TGTGCTCTTGGGGAACGGACCCCTTACTGGGGGATACGGTGGATCTCTTTGACAGCACAACTCTTCTTT
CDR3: CALGERTPYWGIRWISLTAQLFF

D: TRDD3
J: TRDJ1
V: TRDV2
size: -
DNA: TGTGCCTGTGACCCCCTGAAAACTACTGGGGGACACAATCTCTTTACCGATGAACTCATCTTT
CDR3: CACDPLKTTGGHNLFTDELIF

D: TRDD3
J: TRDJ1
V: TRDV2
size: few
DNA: TGTGCCTGTGACACCGCGTACTGGGGGATACGGTACACCGATAAACTCATCTTT
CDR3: CACDTAYWGIRYTDKLIF

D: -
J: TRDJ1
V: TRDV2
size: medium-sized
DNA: TGTGCCTGTGACACCGTGGGGATTTCATCCAAGAAAGATAAACTCATCTTT
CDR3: CACDTVGISSKKDKLIF

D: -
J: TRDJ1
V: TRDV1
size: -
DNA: TGTGCTCTTGGGTTGCCTTCCCCGCCCGTACTGGTCCTTTTAAAGTACACCGATAAACTCATCTTT
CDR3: CALGLPSPPVLVLLKYTDKLIF

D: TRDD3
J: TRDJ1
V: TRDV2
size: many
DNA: TGTGCCTGTGACGCCGTCCGGCTCCTGGGGGACTACACCGATAAACTCATCTTT
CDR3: CACDAVRLLGDYTDKLIF

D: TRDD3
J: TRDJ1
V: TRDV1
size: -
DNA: TGTGCTCTTGGGGAGGCCTTCCTAATCTTTCCGATTCCTATTATGTACTGGGGGATACGGCCGACCCCCCGTATAGGAGGACTCATCTTT
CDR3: CALGEAFLIFPIPIMYWGIRPTPRIGGLIF

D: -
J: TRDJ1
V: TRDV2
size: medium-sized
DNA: TGTGCCTGTGACACCTGGGGAAGCACCGATAAACTCATCTTT
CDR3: CACDTWGSTDKLIF

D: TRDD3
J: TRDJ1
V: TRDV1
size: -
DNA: TGTGCTCTTAGAAGATCCCTAACACCCTTTTGGGGGATAAATGGTACCGATAAACTCATCTTT
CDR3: CALRRSLTPFWGINGTDKLIF

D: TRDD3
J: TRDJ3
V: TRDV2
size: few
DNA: TGTGCCTGTGACACCGTACTGGGGAGCTCCTGGGACACCCGACAGATGTTTTTC
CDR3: CACDTVLGSSWDTRQMFF

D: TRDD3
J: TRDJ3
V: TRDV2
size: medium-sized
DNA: TGTGCCTGTGACACGGCTGGGGGATTAAATACCTGGGACACCCGACAGATGTTTTTC
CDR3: CACDTAGGLNTWDTRQMFF

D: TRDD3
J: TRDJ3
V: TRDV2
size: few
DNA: TGTGCCTGTGACACGGTACTGGGGGATACGCGTTCCAGCTCCTGGGACACCCGACAGATGTTTTTC
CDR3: CACDTVLGDTRSSSWDTRQMFF

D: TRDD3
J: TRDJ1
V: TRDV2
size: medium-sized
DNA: TGTGCCTGTGACATATTAACTCTACTGGGGGATACCGATAAACTCATCTTT
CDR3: CACDILTLLGDTDKLIF

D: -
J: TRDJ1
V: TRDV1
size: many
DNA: TGTGCTCTCGCGCAGGTAGCACGTCATACCCTAGATACGTCCGATAAACTCATCTTT
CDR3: CALAQVARHTLDTSDKLIF

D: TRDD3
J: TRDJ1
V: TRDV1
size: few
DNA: TGTGCTCTTGGGGATCGCCCCTCAACCTCGTCTGGGGGGGACCCTTACACCGATAAACTCATCTTT
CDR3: CALGDRPSTSSGGDPYTDKLIF

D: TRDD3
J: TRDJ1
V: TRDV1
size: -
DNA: TGTGCTCTTGGGGAACTGGGGCCGCTTCCTCAGGCCTACTGGGGGATACGCGAAATTACCGATAAACTCATCTTT
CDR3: CALGELGPLPQAYWGIREITDKLIF

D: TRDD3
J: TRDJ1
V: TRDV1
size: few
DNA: TGTGCTCTTGGGGAACGATACCTTCCTACATACTGGGGGATATTTAGGGGCGATAAACTCATCTTT
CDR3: CALGERYLPTYWGIFRGDKLIF

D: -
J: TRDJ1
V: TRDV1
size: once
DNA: TGTGCTCTTGGGGAACCCCGCTACTCCTTACGATACACTGCGAGGTACGGCACCTTTAAACTCATCTTT
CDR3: CALGEPRYSLRYTARYGTFKLIF

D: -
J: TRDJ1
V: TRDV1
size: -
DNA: TGTGCTCTTGGGGAACAAGTGCCTGGGGCACAGAATAGGTACACCGATAAACTCATCTTT
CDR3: CALGEQVPGAQNRYTDKLIF

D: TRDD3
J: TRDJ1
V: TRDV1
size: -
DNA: TGTGCTCTGACGATGAGCCGGGGGATAGTCGATAAACTCATCTTT
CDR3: CALTMSRGIVDKLIF

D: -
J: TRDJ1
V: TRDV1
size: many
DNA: TGTGCTCTTGGGGAATTTGTATCCCGTCCGCTGGCCTTCCCCGGGACAGGGGGCGATAAACTCATCTTT
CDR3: CALGEFVSRPLAFPGTGGDKLIF

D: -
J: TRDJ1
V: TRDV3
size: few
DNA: TGTGCCCCCCTTCCCCGTACGGGTAAACTCATCTTT
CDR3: CAPLPRTGKLIF

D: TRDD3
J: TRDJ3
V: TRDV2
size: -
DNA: TGTGCCTGTGACACATCTACTGGGGGGTACTCAAAGCCGGCTACGAGCTCCTGGGACACCCGACAGATGTTTTTC
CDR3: CACDTSTGGYSKPATSSWDTRQMFF

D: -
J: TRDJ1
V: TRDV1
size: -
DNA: TGTGCTCTTGGGGAACTCCATCCCTTCCTACGTAACTGGGGGACAAGGACCGATAAACTCATCTTT
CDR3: CALGELHPFLRNWGTRTDKLIF

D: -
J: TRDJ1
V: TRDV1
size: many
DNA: TGTGCTCTTGGGGAATTGGTGAGGGGATTTATCGTCGATAAACTCATCTTT
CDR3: CALGELVRGFIVDKLIF

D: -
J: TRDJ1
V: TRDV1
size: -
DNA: TGTGCTCTTGGGGAATGGTACCTCGGGGACTATACGTACGACGCCTCGTACACCGATAAACTCATCTTT
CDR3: CALGEWYLGDYTYDASYTDKLIF

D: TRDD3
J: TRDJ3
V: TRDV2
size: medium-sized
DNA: TGTGCCTGTGACACCGTGGGGGATACCCCTTCCTGGGACACCCGACAGATGTTTTTC
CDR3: CACDTVGDTPSWDTRQMFF

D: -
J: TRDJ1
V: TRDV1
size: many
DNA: TGTGCTCTTGGTTGGAGTGGAGCGTACACCGATAAACTCATCTTT
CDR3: CALGWSGAYTDKLIF

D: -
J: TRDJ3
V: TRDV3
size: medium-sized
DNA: TGTGCCTTTAGGGAGCTAGTTCGATGGGTGGCGAGCTCCTGGGACACCCGACAGATGTTTTTC
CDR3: CAFRELVRWVASSWDTRQMFF

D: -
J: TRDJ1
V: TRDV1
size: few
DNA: TGTGCTCTTGGGGAACAGTGGTCTCAAGAGGTACAAAACACCGATAAACTCATCTTT
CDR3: CALGEQWSQEVQNTDKLIF

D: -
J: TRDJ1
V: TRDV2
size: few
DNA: TGTGCCTGTGACACGTGGGCTACCGATAAACTCATCTTT
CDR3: CACDTWATDKLIF

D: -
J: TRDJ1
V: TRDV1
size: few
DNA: TGTGCTCCTGGGGAAAGGCCGGGTCGCCTCCCCACCCTTCCTGTTACTGGGGGCCTCGATAAACTCATCTTT
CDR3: CAPGERPGRLPTLPVTGGLDKLIF

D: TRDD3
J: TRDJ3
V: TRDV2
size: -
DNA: TGTGCCTGTGACACCAGATTCGAATGGGGGACCACTCCATTCTCCTGGGACACCCGACAGATGTTTTTC
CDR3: CACDTRFEWGTTPFSWDTRQMFF

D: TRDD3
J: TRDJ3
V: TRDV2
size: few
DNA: TGTGCCTGTGACACCGGAGGACTGGGGGGACTAACCTGGGACACCCGACAGATGTTTTTC
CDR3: CACDTGGLGGLTWDTRQMFF

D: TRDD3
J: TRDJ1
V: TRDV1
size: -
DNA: TGTGCTCTTGCAAGGGGGATCCCTCAGCGGACCGATAAACTCATCTTT
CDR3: CALARGIPQRTDKLIF

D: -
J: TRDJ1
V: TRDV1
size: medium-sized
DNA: TGTGCTCTTGGGGCGCACCTTCCTCCGTTTGGGGATGCTGCTTACACCGATAAACTCATCTTT
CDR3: CALGAHLPPFGDAAYTDKLIF

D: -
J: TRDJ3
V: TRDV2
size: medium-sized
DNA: TGTGCCTGTGACACCGTGGTCGATAGCTCCTGGGACACCCGACAGATGTTTTTC
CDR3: CACDTVVDSSWDTRQMFF

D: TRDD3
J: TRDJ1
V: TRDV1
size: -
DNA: TGTGCTCTTGGGGAACTAGTTCTCTTCTTTACTGGGGGATCGGTGCCCGATAAACTCATCTTT
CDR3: CALGELVLFFTGGSVPDKLIF

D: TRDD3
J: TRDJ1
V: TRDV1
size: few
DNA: TGTGCTCTTGGGGAGTGGGGGTGGTACGTCGTTCCGTACTGGGGGACCTCACTAGCGTACACCGATAAACTCATCTTT
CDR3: CALGEWGWYVVPYWGTSLAYTDKLIF

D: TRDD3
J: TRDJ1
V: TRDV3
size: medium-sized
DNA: TGTGCCCTAGCCTTCCGGCTGGGGGATACCCTCACCGATAAACTCATCTTT
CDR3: CALAFRLGDTLTDKLIF

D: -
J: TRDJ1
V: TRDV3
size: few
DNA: TGTGCCTTCCCTCCTCACTGGCTGCCATTTGGCACCGATAAACTCATCTTT
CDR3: CAFPPHWLPFGTDKLIF

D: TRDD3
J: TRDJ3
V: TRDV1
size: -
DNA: TGTGCTCTTGGGGAGCCGCCCCTCCCCCATCTGGGGGATAGTGGCTCCTGGGACACCCGGCAGATGTTTTTC
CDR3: CALGEPPLPHLGDSGSWDTRQMFF

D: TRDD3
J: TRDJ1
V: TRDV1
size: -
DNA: TGTGCTCTTGGGGAAGAAAACGTCCCTTGGGGGATTAACACCGATAAACTCATCTTT
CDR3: CALGEENVPWGINTDKLIF

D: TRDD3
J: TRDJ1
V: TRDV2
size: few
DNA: TGTGCCTGTGACTCTCTGGGGGTCACCACCGATAAACTCATCTTT
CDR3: CACDSLGVTTDKLIF

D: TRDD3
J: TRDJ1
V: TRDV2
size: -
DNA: TGTGCCTGTGACACCGTAGGCTTGGGTAGGACTGGGGGATACGCGTACACCGATAAACTCATCTTT
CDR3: CACDTVGLGRTGGYAYTDKLIF

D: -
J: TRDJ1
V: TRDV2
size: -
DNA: TGTGCCTGTGACACCGGCTCCCACCAGGCGCACCGTATCCTTCCTTGGGGGATCTCGACCGATAAGCTCATCTTT
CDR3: CACDTGSHQAHRILPWGISTDKLIF

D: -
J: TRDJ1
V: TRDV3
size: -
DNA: TGTGCCTTTACGATTGCGGGGCATCTACTACTCTTCGCCGATAAACTCATCTTT
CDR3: CAFTIAGHLLLFADKLIF

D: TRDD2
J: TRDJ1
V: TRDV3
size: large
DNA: TGTGCCTTTCGTCCTTCCTACTGGTTTCGTACCGATAAACTCATCTTT
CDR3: CAFRPSYWFRTDKLIF

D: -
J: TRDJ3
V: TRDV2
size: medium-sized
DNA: TGTGCCTGTGACAGGAGTGGGGGTAGCTCCTGGGACACCCGACAGATGTTTTTC
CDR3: CACDRSGGSSWDTRQMFF

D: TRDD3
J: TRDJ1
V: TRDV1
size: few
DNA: TGTGCTCTTGGGGAAAGGTACTGGGGGAAGTACACCGATAAACTCATCTTT
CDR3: CALGERYWGKYTDKLIF

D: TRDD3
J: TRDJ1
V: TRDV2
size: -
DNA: TGTGCCTGTGACACGGTCCTACTGGGGGATGCGACCTCGCGTAACACCGATAAACTCATCTTT
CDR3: CACDTVLLGDATSRNTDKLIF

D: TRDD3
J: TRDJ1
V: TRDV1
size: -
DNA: TGTGCTCTTGGGGAACACTCCTTCCTATGGCTACTGATGGGGGATACCCTGTACACCGATAAACTCATCTTT
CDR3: CALGEHSFLWLLMGDTLYTDKLIF

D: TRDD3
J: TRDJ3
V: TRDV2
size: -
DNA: TGTGCCTGTGACACCGTCGATCTGGGGGATACTTCGGGGGGATCCTGGGACACCCGACAGATGTTTTTC
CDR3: CACDTVDLGDTSGGSWDTRQMFF

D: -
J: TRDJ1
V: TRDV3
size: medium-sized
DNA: TGTGCCTTTGGTGTGGGTCTGGGCAAGACCGATAAACTCATCTTT
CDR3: CAFGVGLGKTDKLIF

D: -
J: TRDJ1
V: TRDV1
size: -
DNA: TGTGCTCTTGGGGAAAGGACGGGTCCTTACACCGATAAACTCATCTTT
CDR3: CALGERTGPYTDKLIF

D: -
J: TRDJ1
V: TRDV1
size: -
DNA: TGTGCTCTTGGGGAAGGTTTTTCGACCACTATCTTCCCCTGGGTTGAACCAGATGAATTTGCCGATAAACTCATCTTT
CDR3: CALGEGFSTTIFPWVEPDEFADKLIF